The rows below give T cell receptor beta chains drawn from one sample of a study of human T cells and chemical hapten exposure. TCRdb reprocessed the RACE reads with MiXCR, giving one entry per CDR3 protein. The repertoire consists of around 44,000 distinct CDR3 sequences, with 4% occurring once and the leading ten covering roughly 24%. This specimen was whole blood, taken in connection with sensitization to the hapten diphenylcyclopropenone (DPC). Every receptor here comes from a man aged 50-59 years with alopecia areata. Some clones in this sample may be carry-over from other donors' samples. CDR3s include the opening cysteine and the closing phenylalanine or tryptophan. Not every row has a clone size; where given, it reads once, few, many or a size class.

clone_size j_call v_call cdr3_aa
many TRBJ2-6 TRBV11-1 CASSLQGAGANVLTF
many TRBJ2-7 TRBV28 CASPTPQGKQYF
many TRBJ2-7 TRBV6-6 CASSYGTDTYEQYF
many TRBJ2-4 TRBV7-2 CASSLRQSGVAKNIQYF
many TRBJ2-7 TRBV3-1 CASSQDSLAGGPVIYEQYF
many TRBJ2-1 TRBV7-8 CASSLGAGEGYNEQFF
many TRBJ1-5 TRBV7-8 CASSLALVRGSNQPQHF
NA TRBJ1-4 TRBV6-5 CASSYATGPTVEKLFF
many TRBJ1-4 TRBV7-9 CASSGGTGGYEKLFF
many TRBJ1-6 TRBV28 CASSSSAGAYNSPLHF
NA TRBJ1-5 TRBV29-1 CSVGEKGADRNQPQHF
many TRBJ2-7 TRBV29-1 CSVRVQLYEQYF
many TRBJ1-1 TRBV28 CASSSLQGGAEAFF
many TRBJ2-3 TRBV5-1 CASSLELRSDTQYF
many TRBJ2-7 TRBV6-6 CASSSTPEGLSYEQYF
NA TRBJ1-1 TRBV14 CASSTQGARTEAFF
few TRBJ2-3 TRBV30 CAGSTFPPLAGGRGQYF
many TRBJ1-4 TRBV5-1 CASSPRELNEKLFF
NA TRBJ1-5 TRBV27 CASSRGQGLYQPQHF
many TRBJ2-1 TRBV7-2 CASSRTGGAYNEQFF
many TRBJ2-3 TRBV7-9 CASSSTGVSTDTQYF
NA TRBJ1-2 TRBV19 CASSISGYQGGYTF
many TRBJ1-5 TRBV10-3 CAISQGQGGSNQPQHF
many TRBJ1-4 TRBV12-3/TRBV12-4 CASSYRGNEKLFF
many TRBJ1-3 TRBV20-1 CSARDIREGAGNTIYF
NA TRBJ2-7 TRBV10-3 CAISESGSSYEQYF
many TRBJ2-3 TRBV6-4 CASSEMGSTDTQYF
many TRBJ1-5 TRBV12-3/TRBV12-4 CASSPQINQPQHF
many TRBJ2-5 TRBV5-6 CASSLPGEETQYF
many TRBJ1-1 TRBV7-2 CASSLVANTEAFF
few TRBJ1-1 TRBV5-4 CASSSSPRDGQAFF